The 24 T cell receptor beta chains presented below share a single source sample, sequenced in a study of T cells in Graves' hyperthyroidism and ophthalmopathy. The source material, RNA transcripts, was used to amplify TCR beta CDR3 regions. The HTBI primer set drove a first-round RT-PCR of the TCR CDR3. TCRdb re-analysed the multiplex PCR reads in MiXCR, keeping a single row per CDR3 protein. The sample includes fewer than 350,000 distinct CDR3 sequences, around 20% seen only once; the top ten take over 45%. Sequencing was performed on blood. The origin of the receptors is a woman aged 50 to 65 with Graves' hyperthyroidism.

The gene calls are TRBV7-8 and TRBJ2-1; D remains ambiguous. V dropped 0 bases and J dropped 1 base, with 10 bases sitting between them. This CDR3 spans 16 amino acids. CDR1 is SGHVS, CDR2 FQNEAQ, per germline. CDR3 in amino acids: CASSLASLGSYNEQFF. Here the CDR3 DNA reads TGTGCCAGCAGCTTAGCAAGCCTGGGGTCCTACAATGAGCAGTTCTTC.

This clonotype was recorded at least ten times. The V call is TRBV3-1, the J call TRBJ2-5; D not resolved. The CDR3 is made up of 13 amino acids. Germline V lookup: CDR1 LGHDT, CDR2 YNNKEL (reference sequence). V was trimmed by 1 base and J by 6 bases, leaving 9 bases between them. CDR3 coding DNA: TGTGCCAGCAGCCAAGGACCGAGTCAGACCCAGTACTTC. Amino acid sequence: CASSQGPSQTQYF.

The table lists this clonotype with a count of one. The chain links TRBV2 to TRBJ2-5, with 7 bases lining up with TRBD1. V gave up 6 bases and J gave up 2 bases; unmatched junction bases: 9. Germline V gene sequence: CDR1 SNHLY, CDR2 FYNNEI. The CDR3 loop spans 15 amino acids. The CDR3 DNA reads TGTGCCAGCAGCTCGGGGACAGCCAAACAAGAGACCCAGTACTTC. The encoded protein is CASSSGTAKQETQYF.

The chain is built from TRBV28 and TRBJ2-7, with D possibly being TRBD1 or TRBD2 (6 bases each). From germline, CDR1 is MDHEN and CDR2 SYDVKM. V was trimmed by 6 bases and J by 3 bases, leaving 15 bases between them. The CDR3 has 14 residues. Written as DNA, the CDR3 is TGTGCCAGCAGGCCGGGCGGGACACTCTACGAGCAGTACTTC. This codes for CASRPGGTLYEQYF.

This clonotype was recorded only once. V and J are TRBV3-1 and TRBJ2-7, with a possible D match to TRBD2 (6 bases). V was pared by 5 bases and J by 2 bases, with 19 bases between. Germline V gene sequence: CDR1 LGHDT, CDR2 YNNKEL (reference sequence). This CDR3 comprises 16 residues. The CDR3, as DNA: TGTGCCAGCAGCTCCGGGGCGGGACCCCCTACCTACGAGCAGTACTTC. Encoded protein: CASSSGAGPPTYEQYF.

As concerns this clonotype: Germline is not matched at one junction end, which may reflect a read error. The V and J genes are TRBV10-2 and TRBJ1-1; D gene uncertain. CDR1 WSHSY and CDR2 SAAADI come from the germline V gene. CDR3 length: 14 residues. The CDR3 DNA sequence: TGTGCCATCAAGGATCCGGAAAAGAACACTGAAGCTTTCTTT. Translating it yields CAIKDPEKNTEAFF.

Ten or more counts support this clonotype. J is TRBJ2-5 and V is TRBV6-1; 10 bases align to TRBD2. Germline lookup yields CDR1 MNHNS and CDR2 SASEGT. The CDR3 runs 13 residues. V gave up 10 bases and J gave up 5 bases; unmatched junction bases: 7. CDR3 loop: CATRASGSETQYF. In DNA form, the CDR3 reads TGTGCCACACGGGCTAGCGGGAGCGAGACCCAGTACTTC.

This clonotype was observed a handful of times. V gene TRBV4-1 combines with J gene TRBJ2-2; tentative D call: TRBD2 (7 bases). V lost 5 bases, J lost 7 bases, and 17 bases lay in between. Germline V CDR1 and CDR2: MGHRA, YSYEKL. The CDR3 sequence is 15 residues long. The CDR3 loop reads CASSLGGGADGELFF. The CDR3 nucleotides are TGCGCCAGCAGCTTGGGTGGGGGGGCTGACGGGGAGCTGTTTTTT.

This clonotype has at least ten counts. This chain links TRBV12-3 or TRBV12-4 with TRBJ1-1, with unresolved D. This CDR3 comprises 10 residues. The ends were cut back, 2 bases at V and 13 bases at J, with 8 bases in the middle. CDR3 DNA sequence: TGTGCCAGCAGTTTAAAGAGAGTTTTCTTT. It specifies CASSLKRVFF.

This clonotype was found a few times. The rearrangement links TRBV12-3 or TRBV12-4 to TRBJ2-5, with D possibly being TRBD2 (5 bases). This CDR3 spans 13 amino acids. V dropped 5 bases and J dropped 5 bases, with 12 bases sitting between them. The CDR3, as DNA: TGTGCCAGCAGTAAAATCGGGATGGAGACCCAGTACTTC. This gives the protein CASSKIGMETQYF.

This clonotype has only a few counts. The chain has TRBV10-3 and TRBJ2-5; possibly TRBD2 for D (5 bases). Germline V gene sequence: CDR1 ENHRY, CDR2 SYGVKD. CDR3 length: 15 amino acids. V was clipped by 2 bases and J by 0 bases, with 10 bases between them. The CDR3 region is CAISEGSRNQETQYF. DNA for the CDR3: TGTGCCATCAGTGAGGGGAGCCGCAACCAAGAGACCCAGTACTTC.

This clonotype was recorded a few times. The chain couples TRBV12-3 or TRBV12-4 to TRBJ2-1, with D possibly matching TRBD2 (6 bases). V was trimmed by 6 bases and J by 10 bases, leaving 13 bases between them. The CDR3 spans 12 residues. CDR3: CASRRFGGEQFF. For the CDR3, the DNA is TGTGCCAGCAGAAGATTTGGAGGGGAGCAGTTCTTC.

The chain couples TRBV19 to TRBJ2-1; TRBD2 matches at 9 bases. CDR3 length: 16 amino acids. Germline V CDR1 and CDR2: LNHDA, SQIVND (reference sequence). The J segment lost 8 bases and the V segment lost 8 bases, leaving 16 bases of the junction unmatched. CDR3 DNA sequence: TGTGCCAGTGGCCCCCTGGGACTAGCTGGAGTGGATGAGCAGTTCTTC. Encoded protein: CASGPLGLAGVDEQFF.

To note about this clonotype: Just one base apart from a much larger clone, this may be a read error. The conserved phenylalanine or tryptophan is not found at the CDR3 terminus, so this likely reflects a read error. This chain joins TRBV20-1 and TRBJ1-5; no definite D call. V lost 1 base, J lost 5 bases, and 9 bases lay in between. The CDR3 loop spans 13 amino acids. CDR1 is DFQATT and CDR2 is SNEGSKA in the germline V gene (reference sequence). In DNA form, the CDR3 reads TGCAGTGCTAGAGCTCAGGACGATCAGCCCCAGCATATT. Translated: CSARAQDDQPQHI.

This clonotype was detected once. The rearrangement links TRBV20-1 to TRBJ1-2; 7 bases line up with TRBD1. The CDR3 consists of 13 residues. From germline, CDR1 is DFQATT and CDR2 SNEGSKA (reference sequence). The trim removed 6 bases at V and 1 base at J, leaving 5 bases unmatched. CDR3 sequence (DNA): TGCAGTGCCAACCGACAGGGTAACTATGGCTACACCTTC. Residues: CSANRQGNYGYTF.

This clonotype was seen many times. The chain joins TRBV20-1 to TRBJ1-2; D is unresolved. Trimming took off 0 bases at V and 9 bases at J, with 11 bases between the two ends. The CDR3 totals 12 residues. Germline V lookup: CDR1 DFQATT, CDR2 SNEGSKA (reference sequence). The CDR3 loop is CSARDGLESYTF. CDR3 DNA: TGCAGTGCTAGAGATGGGCTCGAGAGCTACACCTTC.

This clonotype occurred many times. The chain is built from TRBV30 and TRBJ1-3; the D gene is possibly TRBD1 (5 bases). Germline V gene sequence: CDR1 GTSNPN, CDR2 SVGIG (reference sequence). This CDR3 region has 16 residues. V was cut by 3 bases and J by 1 base, with 16 bases left in between. CDR3 amino acids: CAWSIPGRVSGNTIYF. CDR3 DNA: TGTGCCTGGAGCATACCCGGCAGGGTATCTGGAAACACCATATATTTT.

This clonotype showed up many times. The gene calls are TRBV28 and TRBJ1-3, with D tentatively TRBD1 (5 bases). CDR1 and CDR2 (germline): MDHEN, SYDVKM. Trimming shortened V by 11 bases and J by 5 bases, and 10 bases separated the two germline ends. The CDR3 covers 11 residues. The CDR3 reads CAGKGRNTIYF. CDR3 coding DNA: TGTGCCGGCAAGGGGAGAAACACCATATATTTT.

This clonotype was recorded a few times. Just one base apart from a much larger clone, this may be a read error. The rearrangement joins TRBV3-1 to TRBJ2-5; 8 nucleotides match TRBD2. Germline lookup yields CDR1 LGHDT and CDR2 YNNKEL (reference sequence). This CDR3 has 17 amino acids. CDR3 coding DNA: TGTGCCAGCAGCCAAGATCTTCCCGGGGGGGCTCGGGAGACCCGGTACTTC. Translated, it gives CASSQDLPGGARETRYF.

This clonotype was counted between two and nine times. This chain joins TRBV10-3 and TRBJ1-4, with a possible D match to TRBD1 (5 bases). Trimming pared 10 bases from V and 6 bases from J, leaving 24 bases between. This CDR3 is 16 amino acids long. Per germline, CDR1 ENHRY and CDR2 SYGVKD. CDR3 sequence (DNA): TGTGCCACCTCCACGAGGGGCGGCGGGGCCGATGAAAAACTGTTTTTT. This translates into CATSTRGGGADEKLFF.

Details on this clonotype: This may arise from a read error, as a much more abundant clone is one base away. The chain carries TRBV18 and TRBJ1-1; D is unresolved. This CDR3 is 15 amino acids long. The V gene's germline CDR1 is KGHSH and CDR2 LQKENI. Trimming removed 3 bases from V and 5 bases from J, with 16 bases in between. CDR3 in DNA: TGTGCCAGCTCACCCGGGGAAGGTTCGGGTACTGAAGCTTTCTTT. Translated: CASSPGEGSGTEAFF.

In nucleotides, the CDR3 is TGCAGTGGTAGGAAGGCCGGGGGCCTTAACTATGGCTACACCTTC. Translated: CSGRKAGGLNYGYTF. This chain links TRBV20-1 with TRBJ1-2; D may be TRBD1 (6 bases). The CDR3 spans 15 residues. V lost 7 bases and J 1 base, leaving 19 bases between the germline ends. Germline V CDR1 and CDR2: DFQATT, SNEGSKA (reference sequence).

This clonotype was observed many times. The chain links TRBV3-1 to TRBJ1-4; TRBD1 matches 7 bases. Unmatched junction bases numbered 9, after V lost 6 bases and J lost 8 bases. CDR1 is LGHDT, CDR2 YNNKEL, per germline (reference sequence). The CDR3 is made up of 14 amino acids. The CDR3 sequence is CASRNRQGREKLFF. In DNA, the CDR3 is TGTGCCAGCAGGAACCGACAGGGAAGGGAAAAACTGTTTTTT.

At least ten counts were recorded for this clonotype. The chain links TRBV7-2 to TRBJ2-3; D unclear. The germline gives CDR1 SGHTA, CDR2 FQGNSA. The CDR3 length is 13 residues. V gave up 4 bases and J gave up 2 bases, with 7 bases separating them. The DNA for the CDR3 is TGTGCCAGCAGCTCAGGCTTCACAGATACGCAGTATTTT. Its protein product is CASSSGFTDTQYF.